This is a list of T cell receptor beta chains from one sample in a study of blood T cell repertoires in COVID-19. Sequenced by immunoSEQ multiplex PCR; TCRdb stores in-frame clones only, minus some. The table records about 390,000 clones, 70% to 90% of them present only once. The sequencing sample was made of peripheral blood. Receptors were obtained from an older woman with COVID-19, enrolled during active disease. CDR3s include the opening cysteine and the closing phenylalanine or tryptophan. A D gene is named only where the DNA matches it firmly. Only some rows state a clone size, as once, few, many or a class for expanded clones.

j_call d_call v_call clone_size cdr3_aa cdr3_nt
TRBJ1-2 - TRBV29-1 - CSAGPERGYTF TGCAGCGCGGGACCGGAGAGAGGCTACACCTTC
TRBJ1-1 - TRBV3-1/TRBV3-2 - CASSLRGTTEAFF TGTGCCAGCAGCCTCCGGGGGACCACTGAAGCTTTCTTT
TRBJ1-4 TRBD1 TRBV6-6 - CASSQDRGPLTNEKLFF TGTGCCAGCAGTCAGGACAGGGGGCCCCTAACTAATGAAAAACTGTTTTTT
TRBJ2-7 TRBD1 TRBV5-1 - CASRVMQGAAHEQYF TGCGCCAGCAGAGTCATGCAGGGGGCGGCCCACGAGCAGTACTTC
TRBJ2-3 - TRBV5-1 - CASSFGQGSTDTQYF TGCGCCAGCAGCTTCGGCCAGGGCAGCACAGATACGCAGTATTTT
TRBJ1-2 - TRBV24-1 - CATSDTAINYGYTF TGTGCCACCAGTGATACAGCAATTAACTATGGCTACACCTTC
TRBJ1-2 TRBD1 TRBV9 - CASRTGGADGYTF TGTGCCAGCAGGACAGGGGGCGCGGATGGCTACACCTTC
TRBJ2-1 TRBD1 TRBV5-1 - CASSLAGQAYNEQFF TGCGCCAGCAGCTTGGCCGGACAGGCCTACAATGAGCAGTTCTTC
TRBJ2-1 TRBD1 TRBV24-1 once CATSDPGTGINEQFF TGTGCCACCAGTGATCCCGGGACAGGAATCAATGAGCAGTTCTTC
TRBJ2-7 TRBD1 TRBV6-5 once CASRVSMDRIHEQYF TGTGCCAGCAGGGTAAGTATGGACAGGATCCACGAGCAGTACTTC
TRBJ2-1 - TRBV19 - CASSPSNGGMYNEQFF TGTGCCAGTAGTCCGTCCAACGGAGGGATGTACAATGAGCAGTTCTTC
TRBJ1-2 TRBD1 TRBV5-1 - CASSQNPGQNYGYTF TGCGCCAGCAGCCAAAACCCGGGACAGAACTATGGCTACACCTTC
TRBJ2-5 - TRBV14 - CASSQDRGETQYF TGTGCCAGCAGCCAAGATAGGGGAGAGACCCAGTACTTC
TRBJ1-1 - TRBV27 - CASTSGGGSTEAFF TGTGCCAGCACCTCCGGGGGGGGGAGCACTGAAGCTTTCTTT
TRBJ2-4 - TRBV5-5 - CASSLGQGINIQYF TGTGCCAGCAGCTTGGGGCAGGGGATTAACATTCAGTACTTC
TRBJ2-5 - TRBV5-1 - CASSFEGLQGLTQYF TGCGCCAGCAGCTTCGAAGGGCTCCAGGGTTTGACCCAGTACTTC
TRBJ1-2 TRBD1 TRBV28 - CASSLKGALGYGYTF TGTGCCAGCAGCCTTAAGGGGGCTTTGGGCTATGGCTACACCTTC
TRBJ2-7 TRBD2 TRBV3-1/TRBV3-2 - CASSPLPPPSGGSYEQYF TGTGCCAGCAGCCCCCTCCCGCCCCCTAGCGGGGGTTCCTACGAGCAGTACTTC
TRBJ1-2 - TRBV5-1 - CASSPHDSLYGYTF TGCGCCAGCAGCCCCCATGACAGTCTCTATGGCTACACCTTC
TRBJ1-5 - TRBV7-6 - CAREKGWGNQPQHF TGTGCCAGGGAGAAGGGGTGGGGCAATCAGCCCCAGCATTTT
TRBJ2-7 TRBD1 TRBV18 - CASSPPGTVTHEQYF TGTGCCAGCTCACCTCCCGGGACAGTCACCCACGAGCAGTACTTC
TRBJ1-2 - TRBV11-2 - CASSFGVNYGYTF TGTGCCAGCAGCTTCGGGGTAAACTATGGCTACACCTTC
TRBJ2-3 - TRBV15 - CATSRDIPDTQYF TGTGCCACCAGCAGAGATATCCCAGATACGCAGTATTTT
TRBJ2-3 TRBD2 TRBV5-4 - CASSPQAGGRTDTQYF TGTGCCAGCAGCCCCCAGGCGGGGGGCCGCACAGATACGCAGTATTTT
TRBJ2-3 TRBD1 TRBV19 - CASSLQGGTDTQYF TGTGCCAGTAGTCTACAGGGGGGTACAGATACGCAGTATTTT
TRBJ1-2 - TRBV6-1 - CASSETWGTGSYTF TGTGCCAGCAGTGAAACCTGGGGAACAGGAAGCTACACCTTC
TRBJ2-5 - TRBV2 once CASSRQRQETQYF TGTGCCAGCAGTAGACAGCGCCAAGAGACCCAGTACTTC
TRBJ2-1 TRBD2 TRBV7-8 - CASSFPSGGSYNEQFF TGTGCCAGCAGCTTCCCTAGCGGGGGGTCCTACAATGAGCAGTTCTTC